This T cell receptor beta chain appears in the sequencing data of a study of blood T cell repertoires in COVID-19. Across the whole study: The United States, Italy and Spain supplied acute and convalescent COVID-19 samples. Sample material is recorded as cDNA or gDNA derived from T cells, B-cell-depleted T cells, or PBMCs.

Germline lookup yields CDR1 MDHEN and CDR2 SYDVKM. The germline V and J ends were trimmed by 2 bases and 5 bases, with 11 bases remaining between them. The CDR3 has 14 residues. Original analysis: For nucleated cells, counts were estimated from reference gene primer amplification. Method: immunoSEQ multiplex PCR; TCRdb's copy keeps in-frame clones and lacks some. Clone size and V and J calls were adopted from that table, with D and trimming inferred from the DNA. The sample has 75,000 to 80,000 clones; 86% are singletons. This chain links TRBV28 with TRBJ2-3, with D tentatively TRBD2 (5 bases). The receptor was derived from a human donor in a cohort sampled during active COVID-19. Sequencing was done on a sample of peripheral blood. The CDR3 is CASSLRWAGDTQYF. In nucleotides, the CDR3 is TGTGCCAGCAGTTTAAGGTGGGCGGGAGATACGCAGTATTTT.